This passage covers 30 T cell receptor beta chains from one sample sequenced in a study of low-dose radiotherapy and immunotherapy resistance in tumors. Time point in this sample: after trial treatment. Treatment here: LDRT plus nivolumab, ipilimumab, low-dose cyclophosphamide and aspirin (RACIN trial). cDNA synthesis used a TRAV/TRBV-specific primer set for both chains. Amplification, which lasted around 22 PCR cycles, used a constant-region primer and V-primer adapter to amplify TCRs. TCRdb processed the reads anew with MiXCR; each CDR3 protein has one entry. The table lists almost 45,000 distinct CDR3 sequences, 20% to 30% of them singletons. Specimen: PBMCs, collected after low-dose radiotherapy plus immunotherapy. Receptors were obtained from a male donor with prostate cancer.

This clonotype was observed at least ten times. V gene TRBV19 combines with J gene TRBJ1-2; TRBD1 might be the D (6 bases). V was cut by 6 bases and J by 1 base, with 15 bases left in between. The CDR3 contains 15 residues. Germline CDR1 reads LNHDA; CDR2 reads SQIVND (reference sequence). The CDR3 protein is CASRMTTGLNYGYTF. CDR3 DNA sequence: TGTGCCAGTAGAATGACGACAGGACTTAACTATGGCTACACCTTC.

This clonotype was counted ten times or more. The chain is built from TRBV6-1 and TRBJ1-6; 8 positions match TRBD1. The V segment lost 3 bases and the J segment 9 bases; nucleotides outside the gene matches: 1. CDR1 is MNHNS, CDR2 SASEGT, per germline. The CDR3 covers 13 residues. CDR3 protein: CASSEGTGSPLHF. Here the CDR3 DNA reads TGTGCCAGCAGTGAGGGGACAGGTTCACCCCTCCACTTT.

This clonotype was observed at least ten times. V usage is TRBV6-5 and J usage is TRBJ2-2, with TRBD2 matching over 10 bases. CDR3 size: 14 residues. The germline V gene has CDR1 MNHEY and CDR2 SVGAGI. Trimming took 6 bases from V and 5 from J; bases not matched to a gene: 3. CDR3 residues: CASRLTSGTGELFF. Here the CDR3 DNA reads TGTGCCAGCAGGCTGACTAGCGGGACCGGGGAGCTGTTTTTT.

This clonotype appeared many times. The chain couples TRBV20-1 to TRBJ1-5; the D is unclear. Germline V CDR1 and CDR2: DFQATT, SNEGSKA (reference sequence). CDR3 length: 14 residues. Trimming removed 3 bases from V and 0 bases from J, with 9 bases in between. For the CDR3, the DNA is TGCAGTGCTAGTACCGGGGATAGCAATCAGCCCCAGCATTTT. It codes for CSASTGDSNQPQHF.

The chain has TRBV28 and TRBJ2-7; D could derive from TRBD1 or TRBD2 (5 bases each). Germline CDR1 and CDR2: MDHEN and SYDVKM. Trimming took off 5 bases at V and 3 bases at J, with 14 bases between the two ends. The CDR3 covers 14 residues. The CDR3 spells CASSPPGTVYEQYF. CDR3 sequence (DNA): TGTGCCAGCAGTCCCCCCGGGACGGTCTACGAGCAGTACTTC. The full variable domain, with the rest looked up from reference TRBV28 and TRBJ2-7, is DVKVTQSSRYLVKRTGEKVFLECVQDMDHENMFWYRQDPGLGLRLIYFSYDVKMKEKGDIPEGYSVSREKKERFSLILESASTNQTSMYLCASSPPGTVYEQYFGPGTRLTVT.

This clonotype has at least ten counts. This chain joins TRBV27 and TRBJ1-1, with no clear D. CDR3 length: 13 residues. The germline V gene has CDR1 MNHEY and CDR2 SMNVEV (reference sequence). The V gene lost 0 bases and the J gene lost 3 bases, with 5 bases spanning the gap. Written as DNA, the CDR3 is TGTGCCAGCAGTTTATCACGAGACACTGAAGCTTTCTTT. Translating it yields CASSLSRDTEAFF.

As concerns this clonotype: A far larger clone is one base from this, pointing to a likely read error. V gene TRBV4-2 combines with J gene TRBJ2-1; D remains ambiguous. The ends were cut back, 1 base at V and 13 bases at J, with 14 bases in the middle. CDR3 size: 13 residues. Germline V gene data show CDR1 as LGHNA and CDR2 as YNFKEQ. In DNA, the CDR3 is TGTGCCAGCAGCCAAGGGTACCAAGAGACCCAGTTCTTC. This codes for CASSQGYQETQFF.

The chain couples TRBV12-3 or TRBV12-4 to TRBJ2-1, with D possibly being TRBD2 (6 bases). V was cut by 7 bases and J by 5 bases, with 18 bases left in between. The CDR3 is 15 amino acids. CDR3 nucleotides: TGTGCCAGCATTTTTTTTCCTAGCGCGAACAATGAGCAGTTCTTC. Translated, it gives CASIFFPSANNEQFF.

This clonotype showed up many times. V and J are TRBV6-1 and TRBJ1-2; D unclear. Germline loops: CDR1 MNHNS, CDR2 SASEGT. This CDR3 spans 13 amino acids. Between the trimmed V and J ends, which lost 6 bases and 5 bases, there was a span of 13 bases. The CDR3 region has the DNA TGTGCCAGCAGCAAGGACGGAATATATGGCTACACCTTC. Protein: CASSKDGIYGYTF.

Ten or more counts support this clonotype. The chain couples TRBV28 to TRBJ2-5; maybe TRBD1 (5 bases). The V gene's germline CDR1 is MDHEN and CDR2 SYDVKM. The CDR3 contains 14 residues. Trimming removed 5 bases from V and 1 base from J, with 11 bases in between. CDR3 sequence (DNA): TGTGCCAGCAGTGGGGCAGGAGCCCAAGAGACCCAGTACTTC. Protein product: CASSGAGAQETQYF.

About this clonotype: With a far larger clone one base away, a read error is the likely cause. The V and J genes are TRBV27 and TRBJ2-2, with D possibly being TRBD1 (6 bases). The CDR3 runs to 13 residues. The germline V gene has CDR1 MNHEY and CDR2 SMNVEV (reference sequence). The CDR3: CATSSGETGELLF. DNA of the CDR3: TGTGCCACCTCCTCAGGGGAAACCGGGGAGCTGCTTTTT.

This clonotype was seen ten or more times. The chain employs TRBV7-6 and TRBJ2-7; D might be TRBD1 or TRBD2, each matching 5 bases. CDR3 length: 13 residues. Looked up from germline, CDR1 is SGHVS and CDR2 is FNYEAQ. Trimming removed 5 bases from V and 4 bases from J, with 12 bases in between. Here the CDR3 DNA reads TGTGCCAGCAGCGTCCGGGACGCGTACGAGCAGTACTTC. Translated, it gives CASSVRDAYEQYF. The full variable domain, in which reference TRBV7-6 and TRBJ2-7 provide the parts outside the CDR3, is GAGVSQSPRYKVTKRGQDVALRCDPISGHVSLYWYRQALGQGPEFLTYFNYEAQQDKSGLPNDRFSAERPEGSISTLTIQRTEQRDSAMYRCASSVRDAYEQYFGPGTRLTVT.

This clonotype was found many times. The V call is TRBV4-2, the J call TRBJ2-5, with 7 nucleotides matching TRBD2. CDR1 and CDR2 from the germline V gene are LGHNA and YNFKEQ. The V segment lost 0 bases and the J segment 2 bases; nucleotides outside the gene matches: 6. CDR3 length: 16 residues. The CDR3 DNA follows: TGTGCCAGCAGCCAAGATCCGGCTAGCGGACAAGAGACCCAGTACTTC. This sequence encodes CASSQDPASGQETQYF.

There are a few counts of this clonotype. Given a far larger clone just one base away, this is likely a sequencing read error. The chain recombines TRBV13 with TRBJ2-5; 8 nucleotides agree with TRBD2. The germline V gene encodes CDR1 PRHDT and CDR2 FYEKMQ (reference sequence). CDR3 length: 16 residues. After removal of 1 base from V and 11 bases from J, the junction contained 15 bases not matched to a gene. CDR3 bases: TGTGCCAGCAGCTTAGTAGTACGGGGGGGCCGGGGTGAGCAGTACTTC. Translating gives CASSLVVRGGRGEQYF.

This clonotype was counted ten times or more. The rearrangement uses TRBV30 and TRBJ2-2; no clear D. The length of the CDR3 is 14 residues. Germline CDR1 GTSNPN, CDR2 SVGIG (reference sequence). V gave up 2 bases and J gave up 0 bases, with 7 bases separating them. The CDR3 DNA sequence: TGTGCCTGGAGTTCCGTGACGAACACCGGGGAGCTGTTTTTT. Protein product: CAWSSVTNTGELFF. Full variable domain (remainder filled in from reference TRBV30 and TRBJ2-2): SQTIHQWPATLVQPVGSPLSLECTVEGTSNPNLYWYRQAAGRGLQLLFYSVGIGQISSEVPQNLSASRPQDRQFILSSKKLLLSDSGFYLCAWSSVTNTGELFFGEGSRLTVL.

This clonotype was recorded many times. This sequence joins TRBV5-1 and TRBJ2-2; 9 bases are shared with TRBD1. This CDR3 comprises 13 residues. The germline gives CDR1 SGHRS, CDR2 YFSETQ. The V gene end was trimmed by 3 bases and the J gene end by 6 bases; junction bases not matched to a gene: 0. The CDR3 spells CASSWTGAGELFF. As DNA, the CDR3 is TGCGCCAGCAGCTGGACAGGGGCCGGGGAGCTGTTTTTT. Full variable domain (rest looked up from reference TRBV5-1 and TRBJ2-2): KAGVTQTPRYLIKTRGQQVTLSCSPISGHRSVSWYQQTPGQGLQFLFEYFSETQRNKGNFPGRFSGRQFSNSRSEMNVSTLELGDSALYLCASSWTGAGELFFGEGSRLTVL.

This clonotype was counted many times. The V and J genes are TRBV7-9 and TRBJ2-7; D not certain. Germline CDR1 and CDR2: SEHNR and FQNEAQ (reference sequence). Trimming cost V 3 bases and J 3 bases, with 3 bases left between them. This CDR3 spans 11 amino acids. The CDR3 DNA follows: TGTGCCAGCAGCTTTAGCTACGAGCAGTACTTC. As protein: CASSFSYEQYF.

The J gene is TRBJ2-5, the V gene TRBV20-1; D not certain. Germline-derived CDR1 and CDR2 are DFQATT and SNEGSKA (reference sequence). V dropped 0 bases and J dropped 5 bases, with 7 bases sitting between them. The CDR3 sequence is 12 residues long. The CDR3 DNA reads TGCAGTGCTAGAGATGATGGCGAGACCCAGTACTTC. Protein product: CSARDDGETQYF.

This clonotype came up once. The CDR3 here is CSAKDYRAGNTIYF. The CDR3 DNA reads TGCAGTGCTAAAGACTACAGGGCTGGAAACACCATATATTTT. The chain uses TRBV20-1 and TRBJ1-3, with D perhaps matching TRBD1 (6 bases). CDR3 length: 14 amino acids. Germline values: CDR1 DFQATT, CDR2 SNEGSKA (reference sequence). Trimming took off 4 bases at V and 2 bases at J, with 12 bases between the two ends.

This clonotype occurred many times. J is TRBJ2-1 and V is TRBV20-1; 7 bases are shared with TRBD2. The junction had 12 bases not matched to a gene; V was cut back by 8 bases and J by 5 bases. CDR1 DFQATT and CDR2 SNEGSKA come from the germline V gene (reference sequence). The CDR3 covers 14 residues. The CDR3: CSSPRDYPNNEQFF. The CDR3 region has the DNA TGCAGTTCTCCCCGGGACTATCCAAACAATGAGCAGTTCTTC.

This clonotype was found many times. The chain is built from TRBV5-1 and TRBJ1-2; D is undetermined. Per the germline V gene, CDR1 is SGHRS and CDR2 is YFSETQ. This CDR3 region has 13 residues. V was shortened by 0 bases and J by 2 bases, with 5 bases between the two germline ends. This CDR3 reads CASSLEWNYGYTF. Here the CDR3 DNA reads TGCGCCAGCAGCTTGGAGTGGAACTATGGCTACACCTTC.

This clonotype was observed many times. V gene TRBV2 combines with J gene TRBJ2-7; no firm D call. Germline V gene lookup returns CDR1 SNHLY and CDR2 FYNNEI. Trimming left V 1 base short and J 5 bases short, with 9 bases between. This CDR3 has 13 amino acids. CDR3 amino acids: CASSEGVVHEQYF. CDR3 DNA: TGTGCCAGCAGTGAAGGGGTGGTCCACGAGCAGTACTTC.

Written as DNA, the CDR3 is TGTGCCAGCAGCTTCCGGGACACCTACAATGAGCAGTTCTTC. It is translated as CASSFRDTYNEQFF. J is TRBJ2-1 and V is TRBV13; the D gene is possibly TRBD1 (6 bases). The CDR3 has 14 amino acids. Trimming left V 3 bases short and J 2 bases short, with 8 bases between. Germline V CDR1 and CDR2: PRHDT, FYEKMQ (reference sequence).

This clonotype was detected a few times. The chain uses TRBV6-2 or TRBV6-3 and TRBJ1-5, with D possibly TRBD1 on 5 matching bases. This CDR3 region has 14 residues. From germline, CDR1 is MNHEY and CDR2 SVGEGT. Trimming removed 1 base from V and 3 bases from J, with 7 bases in between. Here the CDR3 reads CASSYWGNNQPQHF. CDR3 bases: TGTGCCAGCAGTTACTGGGGGAACAATCAGCCCCAGCATTTT.

This clonotype was counted ten times or more. This rearrangement joins TRBV7-9 to TRBJ1-1; no clear D gene. The V end was cut by 5 bases, the J end by 1 base, with 11 bases between. From germline, CDR1 is SEHNR and CDR2 FQNEAQ (reference sequence). CDR3 size: 14 residues. CDR3 DNA: TGTGCCAGCAGCCCCTTCGAGGGGAACACTGAAGCTTTCTTT. Translated, it gives CASSPFEGNTEAFF.

This clonotype was observed many times. This chain's CDR3 is CSVKQGSGVVNYGYTF. The DNA for the CDR3 is TGCAGCGTTAAACAGGGAAGCGGGGTAGTAAACTATGGCTACACCTTC. The chain links TRBV29-1 to TRBJ1-2, with a tentative D call TRBD1 (6 bases). The CDR3 is 16 residues long. V dropped 5 bases and J dropped 2 bases, with 21 bases sitting between them. CDR1 and CDR2 (germline): SQVTM, ANQGSEA.

In this sample, this clonotype turned up a few times. It differs at one base from a far larger clone, so likely a read error. The chain carries TRBV7-2 and TRBJ1-6; D remains unclear. CDR1 SGHTA and CDR2 FQGNSA come from the germline V gene. The CDR3 has 12 amino acids. Trimming cost V 5 bases and J 3 bases, with 2 bases left between them. The CDR3 is CASSDYNSPLHF. CDR3 nucleotide sequence: TGTGCCAGCAGCGACTATAATTCACCCCTCCACTTT.

This clonotype was seen at least ten times. The chain is built from TRBV24-1 and TRBJ2-3, with TRBD2 matching over 10 bases. The CDR3 is made up of 14 amino acids. The germline gives CDR1 KGHDR, CDR2 SFDVKD. V shed 4 bases and J 5 bases; nucleotides not matched to a gene: 2. The CDR3 nucleotides are TGTGCCACCAGTGACAGCGGGAGGGGAGATACGCAGTATTTT. Translation gives CATSDSGRGDTQYF.

This clonotype was seen at least ten times. The gene calls are TRBV7-2 and TRBJ2-1; 9 bases fit TRBD1. Germline-derived CDR1 and CDR2 are SGHTA and FQGNSA. The CDR3 length is 19 residues. The trim removed 3 bases at V and 8 bases at J, leaving 20 bases unmatched. The CDR3 protein is CASSFRTGASSFASDEQFF. CDR3 sequence (DNA): TGTGCCAGCAGCTTTAGGACAGGGGCATCGTCCTTCGCATCGGATGAGCAGTTCTTC.

This clonotype showed up many times. This sequence joins TRBV15 and TRBJ1-2, with no clear D. Germline V CDR1 and CDR2: LNHNV, YYDKDF (reference sequence). Trimming took 0 bases from V and 8 from J, leaving 16 bases between them. The CDR3 has 15 residues. The CDR3 is CATSRDRGIYVGYTF. CDR3 in DNA: TGTGCCACCAGCAGAGATCGGGGAATCTATGTGGGCTACACCTTC. Supplemented by reference TRBV15 and TRBJ1-2, the full variable domain reads DAMVIQNPRYQVTQFGKPVTLSCSQTLNHNVMYWYQQKSSQAPKLLFHYYDKDFNNEADTPDNFQSRRPNTSFCFLDIRSPGLGDTAMYLCATSRDRGIYVGYTFGSGTRLTVV.